The rows below give T cell receptor beta chains drawn from one sample of a study of T cell responses to AZD1222 COVID-19 vaccine. Produced via immunoSEQ multiplex PCR; TCRdb's table is partial and in-frame only. Here the sample spans over 100,000 clones, roughly 91% being singletons. The starting material was peripheral blood, obtained 28 days after the second AZD1222 dose. The receptors were sampled from an adult who received the AZD1222 COVID-19 vaccine. The CDR3 runs from the conserved cysteine through the conserved F or W. D genes are given only for firm matches. Clone size, where shown, is once, few, many, or a class for clones that have expanded.

>TRBV7-8|NA|TRBJ2-1|NA
CASSLSWGEQFF
TGTGCCAGCAGCTTATCTTGGGGTGAGCAGTTCTTC
>TRBV6-5|NA|TRBJ2-5|NA
CASRPDNSKETQYF
TGTGCCAGCAGGCCGGACAATTCGAAGGAGACCCAGTACTTC
>TRBV2|NA|TRBJ1-5|NA
CASNRGAVQPQHF
TGTGCCAGCAATCGGGGGGCGGTTCAGCCCCAGCATTTT
>TRBV12-3/TRBV12-4|NA|TRBJ1-2|TRBD1
CATQTGMGYGYTF
TGTGCCACCCAGACAGGGATGGGATATGGCTACACCTTC
>TRBV7-8|NA|TRBJ1-4|TRBD1
CASSLKTGYEKLFF
TGTGCCAGCAGCTTAAAGACAGGGTATGAAAAACTGTTTTTT
>TRBV5-1|NA|TRBJ1-4|NA
CASREGNEKLFF
TGCGCCAGCAGGGAGGGCAATGAAAAACTGTTTTTT
>TRBV7-3|NA|TRBJ1-1|NA
CASSYGPNTEAFF
TGTGCCAGCAGTTACGGTCCGAACACTGAAGCTTTCTTT
>TRBV5-1|NA|TRBJ2-1|NA
CASSFTGLNNEQFF
TGCGCCAGCAGCTTCACAGGATTGAACAATGAGCAGTTCTTC
>TRBV24-1|NA|TRBJ1-1|NA
CATSNGIQAFF
TGTGCCACCTCAAACGGGATCCAAGCTTTCTTT
>TRBV29-1|few|TRBJ1-2|NA
CSVPKADQGQTYGYTF
TGCAGCGTTCCTAAGGCGGACCAGGGGCAGACCTATGGCTACACCTTC
>TRBV9|NA|TRBJ2-1|TRBD2
CASSFGLALYNEQFF
TGTGCCAGCAGCTTCGGACTAGCGCTTTACAATGAGCAGTTCTTC
>TRBV29-1|NA|TRBJ2-3|TRBD2
CSVPSGSGRVDTQYF
TGCAGCGTTCCCTCCGGGAGCGGGAGAGTGGATACGCAGTATTTT
>TRBV28|NA|TRBJ2-1|NA
CACQGGRGYNEQFF
TGTGCCTGCCAAGGGGGGAGGGGATACAATGAGCAGTTCTTC
>TRBV28|NA|TRBJ2-7|NA
CASQGGSTTYEQYF
TGTGCCAGCCAAGGAGGTTCTACTACCTACGAGCAGTACTTC
>TRBV9|NA|TRBJ2-1|TRBD2
CASSARLAGAYNEQFF
TGTGCCAGCAGCGCCAGACTAGCGGGTGCCTACAATGAGCAGTTCTTC
>TRBV7-9|few|TRBJ1-5|NA
CASSFIRSGEYSNQPQHF
TGTGCCAGCAGCTTTATCCGGTCAGGGGAGTATAGCAATCAGCCCCAGCATTTT
>TRBV4-2|NA|TRBJ2-2|NA
CASSQDIGGANTGELFF
TGTGCCAGCAGCCAAGATATTGGGGGAGCGAACACCGGGGAGCTGTTTTTT
>TRBV28|NA|TRBJ1-5|NA
CASSPRTEDQPQHF
TGTGCCAGCAGTCCCCGGACAGAAGATCAGCCCCAGCATTTT
>TRBV2|NA|TRBJ1-4|NA
CASSEVQQKLFF
TGTGCCAGCAGTGAGGTACAGCAAAAACTGTTTTTT
>TRBV7-9|NA|TRBJ1-2|NA
CASSLGAGSSYTF
TGTGCCAGCAGCTTAGGCGCCGGAAGTAGCTACACCTTC
>TRBV28|NA|TRBJ1-1|NA
CASSFEWDTEAFF
TGTGCCAGCAGTTTTGAATGGGACACTGAAGCTTTCTTT
>TRBV12-3/TRBV12-4|NA|TRBJ1-1|TRBD1
CASSPQGHTEAFF
TGTGCCAGCAGTCCACAGGGGCACACTGAAGCTTTCTTT
>TRBV7-8|NA|TRBJ2-2|NA
CASSSYTGELFF
TGTGCCAGCAGCTCCTACACCGGGGAGCTGTTTTTT
>TRBV7-9|NA|TRBJ2-2|NA
CASSLRDGRAGELFF
TGTGCCAGCAGCTTAAGGGACGGCAGGGCCGGGGAGCTGTTTTTT
>TRBV27|NA|TRBJ1-6|NA
CASSFLGKGNSPLHF
TGTGCCAGCAGTTTCCTAGGAAAGGGGAATTCACCCCTCCACTTT
>TRBV6-2/TRBV6-3|NA|TRBJ2-7|NA
CASSRRTPYEQYF
TGTGCCAGCAGCCGTAGGACACCCTACGAGCAGTACTTC
>TRBV30|NA|TRBJ1-1|NA
CAWSVGWGTEAFF
TGTGCCTGGAGTGTGGGATGGGGCACTGAAGCTTTCTTT
>TRBV30|NA|TRBJ2-1|NA
CAWKGGSYNEQFF
TGTGCCTGGAAAGGGGGGAGCTACAATGAGCAGTTCTTC